These 10 T cell receptor beta chains came from one sample sequenced in a study of regulatory T cells in long-lasting Graves disease (dated by TCRdb to 2020 to 2023). Library prep was done by multiplex PCR. These reads were obtained on an Illumina HiSeq 4000. To build TCR beta libraries, CDR3 regions were amplified by Arm-PCR using iRepertoire HTBI primers. The public reads were run again by TCRdb, first through fastp at Q25 and then through MiXCR, and only productive beta chains were kept. Each entry is one CDR3 protein sequence, shown with its most common DNA and genes. The sample table holds 250,000 or so distinct CDR3 sequences, of which over 20% were seen once. The ten largest clones capture approximately 15% of the sample. Per the publication, the time point label means: newly diagnosed GD, antithyroid drugs for less than 3 months. RNA was extracted from PBMCs in TRIzol for both TCR sequencing and RNA sequencing.

This material consisted of peripheral blood mononuclear cells (PBMCs), taken at new diagnosis, from a patient treated with antithyroid drugs. Receptors originate from a female donor with Graves disease.

This clonotype occurred many times. The chain combines TRBV6-5 with TRBJ1-5; 11 bases match TRBD1. Per germline, CDR1 MNHEY and CDR2 SVGAGI. This CDR3 region has 15 residues. Unmatched junction bases numbered 8, after V lost 4 bases and J lost 9 bases. The CDR3 region is CASSSRTGGQRPQHF. CDR3 nucleotides: TGTGCCAGCAGTTCCCGGACAGGGGGCCAGCGGCCCCAGCATTTT.

Notes on this clonotype: Possible read error: a much larger clone is one base away. V gene TRBV9 combines with J gene TRBJ1-2, with 9 bases aligning to TRBD1. Trimming at V came to 7 bases and at J to 2 bases, leaving 12 bases not matched to a gene. CDR1 SGDLS and CDR2 YYNGEE come from the germline V gene. The CDR3 loop spans 16 amino acids. In DNA form, the CDR3 reads TGTGCCAGCGGCGATTCGACAGGGGGAGAGAACTATGGCTACACCTTC. It codes for CASGDSTGGENYGYTF.

The chain uses TRBV12-3 or TRBV12-4 and TRBJ2-7; the D gene could be TRBD1 or TRBD2 (6 bases each). CDR3 length: 15 amino acids. V dropped 1 base and J dropped 4 bases, with 14 bases sitting between them. The CDR3 DNA reads TGTGCCAGCAGTTTAGGCGGGACAAAGACATACGAGCAGTACTTC. This sequence encodes CASSLGGTKTYEQYF.

Remarks on this clonotype: With a far larger clone one base away, a read error is the likely cause. The chain has TRBV25-1 and TRBJ2-3; D ambiguous. The CDR3 extends over 11 amino acids. Germline V lookup: CDR1 MGHDK, CDR2 SYGVNS. The CDR3 DNA reads as TGTGCCAGCAGTCACATCGATACGCGGTATTTT. It translates to CASSHIDTRYF.

This clonotype was detected ten times or more. The chain recombines TRBV6-4 with TRBJ2-7; tentative D call: TRBD1 (5 bases). The germline V gene has CDR1 MRHNA and CDR2 SNTAGT. This CDR3 contains 16 residues. V was clipped by 6 bases and J by 2 bases, with 20 bases between them. The CDR3 DNA is TGTGCCAGCAGACCCGTAGTCAGGGTAATAACCTACGAGCAGTACTTC. This gives the protein CASRPVVRVITYEQYF.

This clonotype was detected ten times or more. The chain carries TRBV7-2 and TRBJ2-5; D may be TRBD1 or TRBD2 (6 bases each). Deletions cut 5 bases from V and 4 bases from J, with 17 bases between. The CDR3 is 15 residues long. From germline, CDR1 is SGHTA and CDR2 FQGNSA. CDR3: CASSKQSGAGETQYF. In DNA, the CDR3 is TGTGCCAGCAGCAAACAGTCGGGGGCTGGAGAGACCCAGTACTTC.

This clonotype was recorded a few times. This probably arose from a read error, given a far larger clone one base away. This chain links TRBV20-1 with TRBJ2-1, with 11 positions matching TRBD2. After removal of 2 bases from V and 10 bases from J, the junction contained 10 bases not matched to a gene. The CDR3 totals 15 residues. The germline V gene encodes CDR1 DFQATT and CDR2 SNEGSKA (reference sequence). CDR3 protein: CSARPSGRQAGEQFF. The CDR3 DNA reads as TGCAGTGCTAGACCTAGCGGGAGGCAGGCCGGCGAGCAGTTCTTC.

On this clonotype: This is likely an artifact of a read error, given a far larger clone one base away. This chain joins TRBV11-2 and TRBJ2-1; TRBD2 aligns across 9 bases. Germline lookup yields CDR1 SGHAT and CDR2 FQNNGV. CDR3 length equals 15 residues. J lost 7 bases, V lost 5 bases, and 9 bases had no gene match. The CDR3 protein is CASSARGGGWNEQFF. CDR3 nucleotides: TGTGCCAGCAGCGCCCGCGGGGGGGGGTGGAATGAGCAGTTCTTC.

The chain carries TRBV28 and TRBJ2-7; TRBD1 matches 8 bases. The germline V gene encodes CDR1 MDHEN and CDR2 SYDVKM. The CDR3 totals 14 residues. The ends lost 7 bases at V and 5 bases at J; junction bases unmatched: 10. CDR3 sequence: CASTRGSRGHEQYF. The CDR3 coding sequence is TGTGCCAGCACCAGGGGGAGCAGGGGGCACGAGCAGTACTTC.

The chain links TRBV7-9 to TRBJ1-6; D is ambiguous. CDR3 length: 15 residues. Trimming took off 5 bases at V and 8 bases at J, with 16 bases between the two ends. Germline V gene sequence: CDR1 SEHNR, CDR2 FQNEAQ (reference sequence). Written as DNA, the CDR3 is TGTGCCAGCAGCCCCCCCGGGGAAGGGTATTCACCCCTCCACTTT. Amino acids: CASSPPGEGYSPLHF.